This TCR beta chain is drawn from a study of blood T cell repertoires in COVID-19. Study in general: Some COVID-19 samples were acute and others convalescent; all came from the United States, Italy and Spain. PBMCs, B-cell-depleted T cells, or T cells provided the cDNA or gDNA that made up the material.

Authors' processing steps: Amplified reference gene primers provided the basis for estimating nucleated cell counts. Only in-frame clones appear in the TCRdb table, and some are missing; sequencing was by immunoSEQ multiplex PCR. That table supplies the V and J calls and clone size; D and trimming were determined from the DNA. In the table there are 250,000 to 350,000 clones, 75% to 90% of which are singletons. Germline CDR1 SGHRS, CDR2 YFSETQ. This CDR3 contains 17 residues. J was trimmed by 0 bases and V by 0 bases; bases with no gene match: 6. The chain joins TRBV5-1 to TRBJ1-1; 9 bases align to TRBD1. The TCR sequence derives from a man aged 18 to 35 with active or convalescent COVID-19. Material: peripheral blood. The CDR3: CASSLAQGADMNTEAFF. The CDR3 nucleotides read TGCGCCAGCAGCTTGGCACAGGGGGCCGATATGAACACTGAAGCTTTCTTT.